The source of this T cell receptor beta chain is a study of shared clonotypes between healthy human individuals (dated by TCRdb to about 2020). At the level of the whole study: The cohort included three men and a couple of women between 18 and 49 years of age. For each donor, CD4 naive and CD4 memory were each run on three plates, CD8 naive on two plates, and CD8 memory on one plate. To estimate repertoire size and how much clonotypes are shared between individuals, the study performed deep sequencing of blood TCR repertoires from about five healthy adults. To increase sequencing depth and limit assay-specific biases, different laboratories used diverse techniques to prepare libraries and sequence TCR repertoires. Leukapheresis yielded between about 0.94 and 10 billion PBMCs per donor. What the authors observed across the whole study: Compared with non-shared clonotypes, clonotypes shared by all four sorted-subset donors had higher generation probabilities. Rarefaction of sorted-subset datasets indicated incomplete sequencing despite the large sequencing depth. Sharing across several donors was observed for approximately 5% of naive CD4, less than 4% of naive CD8, 2.3% of memory CD4, and roughly 0.43% of memory CD8 clonotypes. The genetic and exposure-history diversity represented was limited by the small number of donors. Pairwise subsampling led to the expectation that sequencing depth would affect the degree of clonotype sharing among donors. Naive subsets generally had larger estimated clonotype richness than memory subsets. Sampling was restricted to blood, and TCR repertoires in tissues likely differ from the TCR repertoires found in blood.

About this clone itself: What antigen it recognizes has not been identified. No quality values exist for individual bases; no much larger clone is one base distant.

For the CD8 naive samples, CD45RO-negative cells were positively selected for CCR7, yielding a CD45RA+CCR7+ population from which TemRA cells were excluded. The donors were healthy, HIV-negative adults who had no recently reported acute infections or vaccinations. All donors were Caucasian adults living in Nashville, Tennessee, USA. Blood was collected by leukapheresis, and PBMCs were isolated by Ficoll-Histopaque density gradient centrifugation and then cryopreserved in liquid nitrogen vapor phase. Purity and quantity of every magnetically sorted T cell population were checked by analytical flow cytometry. Genomic DNA was isolated from every sorted fraction and measured by UV absorbance on a Nanodrop 2000c. TCR CDR3 regions were amplified from genomic DNA by multiplex PCR using the deep immunoSEQ assay. Extracted genomic DNA from each cell subset was spread evenly across all wells of several immunoSEQ 96-well plates, with each plate serving as a replicate. For sorted subsets, roughly 190 ng of genomic DNA, equivalent to 30,000 or so T cell genomes, went into each replicate PCR. Purified libraries were quantified with a Qubit 3.0 fluorometer, sized on a Bioanalyzer 2100, and re-quantified with the KAPA Library Quantification kit. A separate single-read 150-cycle Illumina NextSeq 550 flow cell was used to sequence each immunoSEQ 96-well plate. On the study's bioinformatics: Because the immunoSEQ output held only junctional sequences and lacked quality scores, the filtering could not match the filtering applied to full-length reads. Sequences were annotated with PyIR, a Python wrapper for IgBLAST v1.9, and V/J genes and CDR3 were assigned using IMGT germline references. Reads were removed for weak V/J assignments (E-value above 1e-6), missing CDR3, stop codons, out-of-frame junctions, or ambiguous translated residues. V3J clonotypes were defined by identical inferred V gene, J gene, and CDR3 amino acid sequence. Percentage overlap between repertoires was computed as shared unique clonotypes divided by the size of the smaller repertoire. Richness of each repertoire was evaluated using RTK rarefaction, the Chao1 estimator, and Recon v2.1 estimates of unobserved clonotypes. Generation probabilities for all TCRbeta clonotypes obtained by the gDNA method from a handful of donors were computed using OLGA. Imported from immuneACCESS, the table was reduced by TCRdb to in-frame sequences with V and J called. These copies leave out some clones; in studies compared against another copy, an unresolved V gene accounts for under half, and the cause of the remainder is not known. V and J calls and clone size follow that table, whereas D and trimming were derived from the DNA. The sample table holds approximately 2,200,000 clones, of which approximately 94% were seen once. Around 1.7% of the sample goes to the ten largest clones.

The germline V gene specifies MGHDK as CDR1 and SYGVNS as CDR2. The CDR3, cysteine through phenylalanine, is 10 amino acids long. The entry retains the CDR3 DNA only, 30 bases that are in frame from base 1. Sequencing used naive CD8+ T cells from PBMCs. The intended sense of this specimen's cell subset or site label: CD45RA+CCR7+. The chain is encoded by TRBV25-1 joined to TRBJ2-5; no D gene call is confident. TRBJ2-7 matches the DNA end more closely, so the J call is doubtful. The clonotype originates from a young man in good health. Some clones in this sample may be carry-over from other donors' samples. CDR3 sequence: CASSGDEQYF. The DNA sequence reads TGTGCCAGCAGTGGGGACGAGCAGTACTTC.